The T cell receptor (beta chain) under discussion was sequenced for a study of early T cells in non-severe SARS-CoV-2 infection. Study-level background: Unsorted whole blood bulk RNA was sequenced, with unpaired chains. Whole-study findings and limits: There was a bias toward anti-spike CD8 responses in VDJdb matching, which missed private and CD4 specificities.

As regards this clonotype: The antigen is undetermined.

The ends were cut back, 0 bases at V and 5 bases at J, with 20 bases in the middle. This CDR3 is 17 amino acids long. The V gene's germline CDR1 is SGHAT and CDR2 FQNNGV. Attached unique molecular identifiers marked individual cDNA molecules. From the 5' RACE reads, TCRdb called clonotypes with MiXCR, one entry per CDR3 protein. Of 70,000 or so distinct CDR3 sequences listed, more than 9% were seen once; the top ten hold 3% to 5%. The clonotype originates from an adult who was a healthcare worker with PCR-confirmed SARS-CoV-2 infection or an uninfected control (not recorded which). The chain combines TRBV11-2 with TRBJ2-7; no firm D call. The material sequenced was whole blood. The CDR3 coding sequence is TGTGCCAGCAGCTTAGATCCCAAGACCACGAAATTGGACGAGCAGTACTTC. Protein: CASSLDPKTTKLDEQYF.